The clone carrying this T cell receptor (beta chain) was detected only a few times. Antigen specificity is unknown. This sample is part of a study of identical twins. Whole-study findings and limits: For out-of-frame beta sequences, excess twin sharing was weaker.

Template switching added a universal primer binding site, and final cDNA carried unique molecular identifiers. TCRdb processed the 5' RACE reads anew with MiXCR; each CDR3 protein has one entry. The sample yields around 530,000 distinct CDR3 sequences, about 15% seen once. These data also featured in a second study, about yellow fever vaccine responses in identical twins.

The clonotype was recovered from a woman aged 18-29 years in good health. Input material: CD4+ T cells sorted from blood.

CDR3 loop: CASSRGDEAYNEQFF. The CDR3 bases are TGTGCCAGCAGTAGGGGGGATGAGGCGTACAATGAGCAGTTCTTC. The gene calls are TRBV12-3 or TRBV12-4 and TRBJ2-1; D might be TRBD1 or TRBD2, each matching 6 bases. CDR3 length equals 15 residues. The ends were cut back, 5 bases at V and 4 bases at J, with 15 bases in the middle.